This T cell receptor beta chain came from a study of T cell repertoires in cytomegalovirus infection. A single record per CDR3 protein comes from TCRdb applying MiXCR to the reads. The data hold roughly 46,000 distinct CDR3 sequences, with under 20% observed a single time. This clonotype was seen repeatedly, ten times or more. Its target is not known. This TCR was sampled from a human donor in good health (CMV status not recorded). Some clones in this sample may be carry-over from other donors' samples. This sample comprised CD8+ T cells from cultured PBMCs, obtained from culture after CMV antigen stimulation.

The DNA for the CDR3 is TGTGCCAGCAGCTTGGGCACATTTGTCTCTGGAAACACCATATATTTT. Amino acids: CASSLGTFVSGNTIYF. The chain has TRBV7-2 and TRBJ1-3; D call uncertain. There are 16 residues in the CDR3. Trimming shortened V by 3 bases and J by 0 bases, and 12 bases separated the two germline ends. Germline CDR1 reads SGHTA; CDR2 reads FQGNSA.